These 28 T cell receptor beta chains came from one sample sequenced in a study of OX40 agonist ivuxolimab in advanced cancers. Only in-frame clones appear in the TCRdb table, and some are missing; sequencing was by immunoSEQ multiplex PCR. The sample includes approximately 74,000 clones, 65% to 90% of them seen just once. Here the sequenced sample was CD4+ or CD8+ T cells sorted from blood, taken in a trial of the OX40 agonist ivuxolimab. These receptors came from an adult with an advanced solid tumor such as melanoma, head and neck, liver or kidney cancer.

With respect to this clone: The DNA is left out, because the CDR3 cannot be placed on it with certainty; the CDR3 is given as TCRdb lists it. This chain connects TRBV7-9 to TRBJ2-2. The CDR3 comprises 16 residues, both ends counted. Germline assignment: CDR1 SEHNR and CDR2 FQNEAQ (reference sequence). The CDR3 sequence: CASSFGPGRFTGELFF.

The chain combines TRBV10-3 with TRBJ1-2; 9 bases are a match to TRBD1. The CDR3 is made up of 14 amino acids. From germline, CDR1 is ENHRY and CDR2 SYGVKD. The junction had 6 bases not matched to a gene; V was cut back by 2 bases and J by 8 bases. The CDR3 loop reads CAISEAQGAGGYTF. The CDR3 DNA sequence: TGTGCCATCAGTGAGGCACAGGGGGCGGGGGGCTACACCTTC.

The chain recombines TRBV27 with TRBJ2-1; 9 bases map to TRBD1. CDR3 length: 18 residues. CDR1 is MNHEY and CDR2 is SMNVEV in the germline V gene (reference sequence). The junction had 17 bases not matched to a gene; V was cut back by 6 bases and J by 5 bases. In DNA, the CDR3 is TGTGCCAGCAGCTACAAAACCCCGACAGGGGGAATTAACAATGAGCAGTTCTTC. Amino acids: CASSYKTPTGGINNEQFF.

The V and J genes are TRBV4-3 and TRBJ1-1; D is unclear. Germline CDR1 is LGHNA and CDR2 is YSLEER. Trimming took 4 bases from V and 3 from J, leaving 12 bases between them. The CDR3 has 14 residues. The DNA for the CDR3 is TGCGCCAGCAGCCGCGACATCGGAGACACTGAAGCTTTCTTT. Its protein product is CASSRDIGDTEAFF.

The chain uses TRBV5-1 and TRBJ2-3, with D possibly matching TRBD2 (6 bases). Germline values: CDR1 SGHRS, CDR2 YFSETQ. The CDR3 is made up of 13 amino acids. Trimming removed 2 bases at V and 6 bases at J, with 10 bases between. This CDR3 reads CASSFPGVDTQYF. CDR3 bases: TGCGCCAGCAGCTTTCCGGGAGTGGATACGCAGTATTTT.

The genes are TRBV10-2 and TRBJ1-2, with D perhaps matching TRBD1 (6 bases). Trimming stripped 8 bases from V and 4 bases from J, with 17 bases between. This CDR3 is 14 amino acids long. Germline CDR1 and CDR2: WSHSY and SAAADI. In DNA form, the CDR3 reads TGCGCCAGCCGACCATACCAGGGGAGCTATGGCTACACCTTC. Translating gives CASRPYQGSYGYTF.

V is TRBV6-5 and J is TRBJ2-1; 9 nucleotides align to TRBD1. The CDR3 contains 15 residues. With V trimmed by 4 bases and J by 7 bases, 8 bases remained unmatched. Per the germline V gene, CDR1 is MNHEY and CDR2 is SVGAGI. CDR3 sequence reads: CASSSGTGIQNEQFF. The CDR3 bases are TGTGCCAGCAGTTCCGGGACAGGGATCCAGAATGAGCAGTTCTTC.

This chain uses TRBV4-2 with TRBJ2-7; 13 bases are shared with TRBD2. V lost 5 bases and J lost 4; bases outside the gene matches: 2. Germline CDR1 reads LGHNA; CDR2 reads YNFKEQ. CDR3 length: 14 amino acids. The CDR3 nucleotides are TGTGCCAGCAGCACGGGACTAGCGGGATACGAGCAGTACTTC. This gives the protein CASSTGLAGYEQYF.

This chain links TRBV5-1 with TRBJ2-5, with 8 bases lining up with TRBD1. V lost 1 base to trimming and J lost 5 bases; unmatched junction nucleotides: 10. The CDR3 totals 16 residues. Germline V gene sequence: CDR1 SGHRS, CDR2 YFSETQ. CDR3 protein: CASSLQGASTGETQYF. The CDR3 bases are TGCGCCAGCAGCTTGCAGGGGGCGAGTACGGGGGAGACCCAGTACTTC.

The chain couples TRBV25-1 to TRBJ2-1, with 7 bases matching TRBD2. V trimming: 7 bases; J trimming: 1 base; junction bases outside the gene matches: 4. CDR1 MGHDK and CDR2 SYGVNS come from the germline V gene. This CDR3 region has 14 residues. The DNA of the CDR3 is TGTGCCAGCAACCAAGCGGGATCCTACAATGAGCAGTTCTTC. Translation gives CASNQAGSYNEQFF.

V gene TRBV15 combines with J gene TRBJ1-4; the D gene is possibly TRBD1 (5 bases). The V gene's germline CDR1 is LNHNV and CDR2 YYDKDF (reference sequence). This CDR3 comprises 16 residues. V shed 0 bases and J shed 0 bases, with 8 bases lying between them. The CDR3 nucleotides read TGTGCCACCAGCAGAGATGCGGGGGCAACTAATGAAAAACTGTTTTTT. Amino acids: CATSRDAGATNEKLFF.

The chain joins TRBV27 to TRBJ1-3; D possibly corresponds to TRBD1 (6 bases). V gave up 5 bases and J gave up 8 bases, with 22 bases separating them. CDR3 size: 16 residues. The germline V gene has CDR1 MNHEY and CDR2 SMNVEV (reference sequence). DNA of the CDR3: TGTGCCAGCAGTCCATCCTGGGACATCGGCCGTGACACCATATATTTT. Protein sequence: CASSPSWDIGRDTIYF.

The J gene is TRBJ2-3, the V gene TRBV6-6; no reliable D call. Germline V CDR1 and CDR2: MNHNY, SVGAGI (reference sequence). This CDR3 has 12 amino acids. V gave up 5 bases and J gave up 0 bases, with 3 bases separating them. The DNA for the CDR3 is TGTGCCAGCAGTCTAAGCACAGATACGCAGTATTTT. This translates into CASSLSTDTQYF.

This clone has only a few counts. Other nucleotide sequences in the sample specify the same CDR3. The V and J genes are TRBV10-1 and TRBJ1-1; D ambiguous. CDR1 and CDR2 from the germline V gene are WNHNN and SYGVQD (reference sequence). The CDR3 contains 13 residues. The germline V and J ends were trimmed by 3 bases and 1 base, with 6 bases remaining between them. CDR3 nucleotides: TGCGCCAGCAGTGACGAGAAGAACACTGAAGCTTTCTTT. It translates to CASSDEKNTEAFF.

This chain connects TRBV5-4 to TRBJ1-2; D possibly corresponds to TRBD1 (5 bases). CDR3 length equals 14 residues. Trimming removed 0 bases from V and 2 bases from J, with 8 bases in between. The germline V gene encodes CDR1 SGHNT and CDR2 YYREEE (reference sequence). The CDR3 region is CASSLGGRNYGYTF. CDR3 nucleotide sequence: TGTGCCAGCAGCTTGGGGGGCAGGAACTATGGCTACACCTTC.

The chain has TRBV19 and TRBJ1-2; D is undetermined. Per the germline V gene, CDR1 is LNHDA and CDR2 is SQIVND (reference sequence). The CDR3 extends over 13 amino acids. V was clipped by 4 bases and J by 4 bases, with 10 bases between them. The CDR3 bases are TGTGCCAGTAGTACCCTCGACATCTATGGCTACACCTTC. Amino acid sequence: CASSTLDIYGYTF. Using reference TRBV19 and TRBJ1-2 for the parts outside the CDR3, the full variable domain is DGGITQSPKYLFRKEGQNVTLSCEQNLNHDAMYWYRQDPGQGLRLIYYSQIVNDFQKGDIAEGYSVSREKKESFPLTVTSAQKNPTAFYLCASSTLDIYGYTFGSGTRLTVV.

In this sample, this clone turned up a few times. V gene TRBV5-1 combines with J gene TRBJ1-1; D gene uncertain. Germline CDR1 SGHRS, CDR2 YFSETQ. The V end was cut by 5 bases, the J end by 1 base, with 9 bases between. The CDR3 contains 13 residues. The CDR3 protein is CASSYSGNTEAFF. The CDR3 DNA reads TGCGCCAGCAGTTACTCAGGGAACACTGAAGCTTTCTTT.

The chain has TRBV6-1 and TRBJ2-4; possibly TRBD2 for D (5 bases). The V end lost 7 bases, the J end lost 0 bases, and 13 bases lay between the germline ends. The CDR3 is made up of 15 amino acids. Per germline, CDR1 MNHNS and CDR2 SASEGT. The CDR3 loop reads CASTFSVLAKNIQYF. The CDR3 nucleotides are TGTGCCAGCACCTTTAGCGTCCTAGCCAAAAACATTCAGTACTTC.

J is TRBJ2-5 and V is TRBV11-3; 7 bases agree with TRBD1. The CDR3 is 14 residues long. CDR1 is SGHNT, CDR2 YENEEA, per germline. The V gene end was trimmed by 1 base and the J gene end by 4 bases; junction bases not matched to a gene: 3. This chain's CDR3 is CASSLGGTAETQYF. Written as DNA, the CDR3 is TGTGCCAGCAGCTTAGGGGGGACAGCAGAGACCCAGTACTTC. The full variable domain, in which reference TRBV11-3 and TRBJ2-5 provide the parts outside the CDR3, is EAGVVQSPRYKIIEKKQPVAFWCNPISGHNTLYWYLQNLGQGPELLIRYENEEAVDDSQLPKDRFSAERLKGVDSTLKIQPAELGDSAVYLCASSLGGTAETQYFGPGTRLLVL.

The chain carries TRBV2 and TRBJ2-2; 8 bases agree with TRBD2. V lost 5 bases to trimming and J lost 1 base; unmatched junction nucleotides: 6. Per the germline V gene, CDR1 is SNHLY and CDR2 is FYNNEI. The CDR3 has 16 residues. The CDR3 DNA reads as TGTGCCAGCAGTAATAGACTAGCGCAGAACACCGGGGAGCTGTTTTTT. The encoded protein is CASSNRLAQNTGELFF.

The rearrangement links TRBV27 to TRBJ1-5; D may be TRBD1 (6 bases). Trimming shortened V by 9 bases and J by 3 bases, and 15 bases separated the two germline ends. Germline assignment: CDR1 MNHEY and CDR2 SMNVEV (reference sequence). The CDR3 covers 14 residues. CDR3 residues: CASKGGQPNQPQHF. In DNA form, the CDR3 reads TGTGCCAGTAAAGGGGGTCAGCCCAATCAGCCCCAGCATTTT.

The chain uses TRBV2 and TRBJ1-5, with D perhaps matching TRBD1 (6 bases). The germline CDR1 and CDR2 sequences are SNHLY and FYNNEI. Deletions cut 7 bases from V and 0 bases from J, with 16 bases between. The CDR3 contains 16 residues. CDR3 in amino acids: CASTQWGAASNQPQHF. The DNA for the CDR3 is TGTGCCAGCACCCAGTGGGGGGCGGCTAGCAATCAGCCCCAGCATTTT.

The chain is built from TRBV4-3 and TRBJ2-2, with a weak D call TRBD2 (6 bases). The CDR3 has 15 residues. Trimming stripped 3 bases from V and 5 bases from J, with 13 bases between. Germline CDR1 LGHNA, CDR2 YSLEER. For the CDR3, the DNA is TGCGCCAGCAGCCACGAGGGAGGAGGGACCGGGGAGCTGTTTTTT. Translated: CASSHEGGGTGELFF.

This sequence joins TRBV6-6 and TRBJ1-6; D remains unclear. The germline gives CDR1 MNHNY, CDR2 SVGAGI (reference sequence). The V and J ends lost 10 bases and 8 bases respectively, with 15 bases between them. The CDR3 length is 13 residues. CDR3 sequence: CATKTAVDSPLHF. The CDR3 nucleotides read TGTGCCACCAAGACCGCTGTGGATTCACCCCTCCACTTT.

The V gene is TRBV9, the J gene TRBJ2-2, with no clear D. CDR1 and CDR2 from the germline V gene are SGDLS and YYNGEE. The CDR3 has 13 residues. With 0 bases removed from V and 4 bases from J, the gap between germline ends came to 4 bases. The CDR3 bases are TGTGCCAGCAGCGTAGGGTCCACCGGGGAGCTGTTTTTT. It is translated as CASSVGSTGELFF.

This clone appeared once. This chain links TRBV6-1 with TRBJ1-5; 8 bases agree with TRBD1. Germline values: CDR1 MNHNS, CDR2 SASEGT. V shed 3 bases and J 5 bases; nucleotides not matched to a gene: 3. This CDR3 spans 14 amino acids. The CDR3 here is CASSDGTGYQPQHF. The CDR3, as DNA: TGTGCCAGCAGTGATGGGACAGGATATCAGCCCCAGCATTTT.

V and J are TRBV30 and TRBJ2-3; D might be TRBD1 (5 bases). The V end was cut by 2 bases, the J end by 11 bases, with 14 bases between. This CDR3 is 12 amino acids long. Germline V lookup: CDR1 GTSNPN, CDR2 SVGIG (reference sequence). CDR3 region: CAWSLKIDRQYF. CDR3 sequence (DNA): TGTGCCTGGAGTTTGAAGATAGACAGGCAGTATTTT.

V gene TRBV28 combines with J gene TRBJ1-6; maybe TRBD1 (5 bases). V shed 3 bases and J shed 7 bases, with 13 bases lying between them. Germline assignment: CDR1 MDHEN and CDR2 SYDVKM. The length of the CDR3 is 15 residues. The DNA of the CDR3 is TGTGCCAGCAGTTTCAGCCAGGGTCCAAATTCACCCCTCCACTTT. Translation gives CASSFSQGPNSPLHF.